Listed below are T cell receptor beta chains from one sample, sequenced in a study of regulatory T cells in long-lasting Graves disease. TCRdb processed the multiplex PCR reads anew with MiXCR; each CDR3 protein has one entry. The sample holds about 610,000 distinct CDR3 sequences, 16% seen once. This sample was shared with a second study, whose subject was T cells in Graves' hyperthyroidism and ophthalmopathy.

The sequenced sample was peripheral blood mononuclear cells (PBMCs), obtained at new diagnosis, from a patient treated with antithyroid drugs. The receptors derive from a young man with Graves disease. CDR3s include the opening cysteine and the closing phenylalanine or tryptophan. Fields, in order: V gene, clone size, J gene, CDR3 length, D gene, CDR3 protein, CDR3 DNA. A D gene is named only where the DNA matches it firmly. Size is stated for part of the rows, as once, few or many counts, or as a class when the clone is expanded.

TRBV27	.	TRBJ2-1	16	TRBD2	CASSPLGGGEGNEQFF	TGTGCTAGCAGTCCCCTTGGTGGCGGGGAGGGGAATGAGCAGTTCTTC
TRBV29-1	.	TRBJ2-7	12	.	CSVGLSGYEQYF	TGCAGCGTCGGGCTATCCGGCTACGAGCAGTACTTC
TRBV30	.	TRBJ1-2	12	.	CAWINGGYGYTF	TGTGCCTGGATAAACGGGGGCTATGGCTACACCTTC
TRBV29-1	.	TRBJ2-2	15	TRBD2	CSVEAPGGGTGELFF	TGCAGCGTTGAAGCCCCCGGGGGAGGGACCGGGGAGCTGTTTTTT
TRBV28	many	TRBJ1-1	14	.	CASSLWDQNTEAFF	TGTGCCAGCAGTCTCTGGGACCAGAACACTGAAGCTTTCTTT
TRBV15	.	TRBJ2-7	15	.	CATSRSSRGPYEQYF	TGTGCCACCAGCAGATCGTCGCGGGGGCCATACGAGCAGTACTTC
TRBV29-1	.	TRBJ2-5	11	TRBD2	CSGRGAETQYF	TGCAGTGGGCGGGGGGCAGAGACCCAGTACTTC
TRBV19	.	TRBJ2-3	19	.	CASSIPGGTLTGSTDTQYF	TGTGCCAGTAGTATTCCGGGGGGCACCCTGACAGGGTCCACAGATACGCAGTATTTT
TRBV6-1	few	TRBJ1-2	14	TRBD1	CASSLTGKVYGYTF	TGTGCCAGCAGTCTGACAGGGAAGGTCTATGGCTACACCTTC
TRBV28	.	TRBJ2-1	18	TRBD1	CASSLFDRGLPAYNEQFF	TGTGCCAGCAGTTTATTCGACAGGGGACTCCCGGCCTACAATGAGCAGTTCTTC
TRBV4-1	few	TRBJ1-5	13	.	CASSRGGRQPQHF	TGCGCCAGCAGCCGCGGCGGTAGGCAGCCCCAGCATTTT
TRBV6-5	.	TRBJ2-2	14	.	CASSYSELTGELFF	TGTGCCAGCAGTTACTCAGAGCTCACCGGGGAGCTGTTTTTT
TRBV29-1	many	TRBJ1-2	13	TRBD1	CSAMTGAYYGYTF	TGCAGCGCGATGACAGGGGCCTACTATGGCTACACCTTC
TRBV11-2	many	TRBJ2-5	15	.	CASSPPSGYLETQYF	TGTGCCAGCAGCCCCCCCTCAGGCTACCTAGAGACCCAGTACTTC
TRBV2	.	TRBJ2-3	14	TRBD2	CASMRTSSTDTQYF	TGTGCCAGCATGAGGACTAGCTCCACAGATACGCAGTATTTT
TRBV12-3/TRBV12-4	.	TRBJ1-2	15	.	CASSLNDRGNYGYTF	TGTGCCAGCAGTTTAAATGACCGGGGGAACTATGGCTACACCTTC
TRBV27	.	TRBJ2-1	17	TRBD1	CASSLYPGTGNYNEQFF	TGTGCCAGCAGTTTATACCCCGGGACAGGAAATTACAATGAGCAGTTCTTC
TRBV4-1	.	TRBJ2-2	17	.	CASSHPKTGISTGELFF	TGCGCCAGCAGCCATCCCAAGACAGGCATATCCACCGGGGAGCTGTTTTTT
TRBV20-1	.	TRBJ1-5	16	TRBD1	CSARDPGQASNQPQHF	TGCAGTGCTAGAGATCCGGGACAGGCTAGCAATCAGCCCCAGCATTTT
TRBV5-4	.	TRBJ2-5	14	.	CASSVRDQRETQYF	TGTGCCAGCAGCGTCCGGGACCAGCGGGAGACCCAGTACTTC
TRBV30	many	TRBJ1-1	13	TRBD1	CAWSRTGTTEAFF	TGTGCCTGGAGCCGGACAGGGACCACTGAAGCTTTCTTT
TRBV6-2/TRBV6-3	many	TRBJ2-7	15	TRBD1	CASSYPETGGFEQYF	TGTGCCAGCAGTTACCCCGAGACAGGGGGGTTCGAGCAGTACTTC
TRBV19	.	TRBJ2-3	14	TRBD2	CASSWTSGADTQYF	TGTGCCAGTAGTTGGACTAGCGGGGCAGATACGCAGTATTTT
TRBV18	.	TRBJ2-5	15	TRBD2	CASSRSGKGEETQYF	TGTGCCAGCTCACGCAGCGGGAAGGGAGAAGAGACCCAGTACTTC
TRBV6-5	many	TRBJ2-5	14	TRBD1	CASSFGQGIETQYF	TGTGCCAGCAGTTTCGGACAGGGCATAGAGACCCAGTACTTC
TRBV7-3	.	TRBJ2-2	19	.	CASSFPTPDWRSNTGELFF	TGTGCCAGCAGCTTTCCGACTCCCGACTGGCGGTCTAACACCGGGGAGCTGTTTTTT
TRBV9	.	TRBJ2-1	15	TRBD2	CASSVGLAGVREQFF	TGTGCCAGCAGCGTTGGACTAGCGGGAGTACGTGAGCAGTTCTTC
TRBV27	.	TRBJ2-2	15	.	CASSKYSGNTGELFF	TGTGCCAGCAGTAAATATAGCGGGAACACCGGGGAGCTGTTTTTT
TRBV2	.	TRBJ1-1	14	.	CASSRYPPGTEAFF	TGTGCCAGCAGTCGTTACCCCCCAGGAACTGAAGCTTTCTTT
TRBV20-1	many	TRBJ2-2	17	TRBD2	CSASGPSGRAGTGELFF	TGCAGTGCTAGTGGTCCTAGCGGGAGGGCCGGCACCGGGGAGCTGTTTTTT
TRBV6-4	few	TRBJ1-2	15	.	CASSVTAGSYYGYTF	TGTGCCAGCAGTGTTACCGCAGGGAGCTACTATGGCTACACCTTC
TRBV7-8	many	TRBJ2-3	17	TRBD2	CASSLSTSGRLRDTQYF	TGTGCCAGCAGCTTATCCACTAGCGGGAGGTTGAGGGATACGCAGTATTTT
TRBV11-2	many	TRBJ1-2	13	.	CASSPSGPYGYTF	TGTGCCAGCAGCCCGTCCGGGCCCTATGGCTACACCTTC
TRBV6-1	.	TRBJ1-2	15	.	CASSEASVENYGYTF	TGTGCCAGCAGTGAAGCGTCAGTAGAGAACTATGGCTACACCTTC
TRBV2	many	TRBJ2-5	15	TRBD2	CASSRLSGREETQYF	TGTGCCAGCAGCCGACTTAGCGGGAGGGAAGAGACCCAGTACTTC
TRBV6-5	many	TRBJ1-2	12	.	CASSYSAGDYTF	TGTGCCAGCAGTTACTCGGCGGGGGACTACACCTTC
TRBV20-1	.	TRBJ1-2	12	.	CSARGLYYGYTF	TGCAGTGCTAGAGGACTCTACTATGGCTACACCTTC
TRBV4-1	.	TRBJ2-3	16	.	CASSRSQEQGTDTQYF	TGCGCCAGCAGCCGAAGCCAGGAGCAAGGCACAGATACGCAGTATTTT
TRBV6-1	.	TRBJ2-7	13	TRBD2	CASKLAESYEQYF	TGTGCCAGCAAACTAGCGGAAAGCTACGAGCAGTACTTC
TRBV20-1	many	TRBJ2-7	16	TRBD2	CSALLPTSGLYYEQYF	TGCAGTGCCTTGCTCCCGACTAGCGGGTTGTACTACGAGCAGTACTTC
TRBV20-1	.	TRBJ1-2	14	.	CSASGRGGNYGYTF	TGCAGTGCTAGTGGCAGGGGAGGCAACTATGGCTACACCTTC
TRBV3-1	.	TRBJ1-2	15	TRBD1	CASSPTDRPNYGYTF	TGTGCCAGCAGCCCCACGGACAGGCCTAACTATGGCTACACCTTC
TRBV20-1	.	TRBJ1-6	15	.	CSARVEESYNSPLHF	TGCAGTGCTAGAGTTGAGGAGTCCTATAATTCACCCCTCCACTTT
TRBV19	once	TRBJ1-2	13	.	CASTRRRFYGYTF	TGTGCCAGTACCAGAAGACGGTTTTATGGCTACACCTTC
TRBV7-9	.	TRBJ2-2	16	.	CASSSPNAGNTGELFF	TGTGCCAGCAGCTCTCCGAATGCGGGGAACACCGGGGAGCTGTTTTTT
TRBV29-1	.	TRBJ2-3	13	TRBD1	CSVDRGSADTQYF	TGCAGCGTGGACAGGGGGAGCGCAGATACGCAGTATTTT
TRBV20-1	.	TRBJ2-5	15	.	CSARGFQPPMETQYF	TGCAGTGCCCGAGGGTTCCAACCACCCATGGAGACCCAGTACTTC
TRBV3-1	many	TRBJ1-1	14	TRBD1	CASSPRTGGAEAFF	TGTGCCAGCAGCCCGCGGACAGGGGGGGCTGAAGCTTTCTTT
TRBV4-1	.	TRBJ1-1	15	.	CASSPMETENTEAFF	TGCGCCAGCAGCCCCATGGAGACAGAGAACACTGAAGCTTTCTTT
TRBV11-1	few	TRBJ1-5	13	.	CASSLFENQPQHF	TGTGCCAGCAGCTTATTTGAGAATCAGCCCCAGCATTTT
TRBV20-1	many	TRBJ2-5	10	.	CSARTETQYF	TGCAGTGCTAGAACAGAGACCCAGTACTTC
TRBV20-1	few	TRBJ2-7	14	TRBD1	CSARGGPGGNEQYF	TGCAGTGCTAGAGGCGGCCCAGGGGGAAACGAGCAGTACTTC
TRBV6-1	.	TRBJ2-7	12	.	CASIGSYYEQYF	TGTGCCAGCATCGGCAGTTACTACGAGCAGTACTTC
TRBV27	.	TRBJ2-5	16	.	CASSLLGGRPQETQYF	TGTGCCAGCAGTTTATTGGGGGGGCGCCCCCAAGAGACCCAGTACTTC